A selection of T cell receptor beta chains follows, all from one sample in a study of shared clonotypes between healthy human individuals. This table comes from immunoSEQ multiplex PCR, and its TCRdb copy is limited to in-frame clones, with some not included. The repertoire holds approximately 350,000 clones, with 74% as singletons. Material for sequencing was memory CD4+ T cells sorted from blood. These receptors were collected from a man aged 25-45 years in good health. Both conserved end residues are part of each CDR3. D genes are given only for firm matches. Rows may omit the clone size; those that give it use once, few, many or a size class.

>15|TRBV18|-|TRBJ1-4|-
TGTGCCAGCTCACCACGGGGCGGCACTAATGAAAAACTGTTTTTT
CASSPRGGTNEKLFF
>13|TRBV11-3|TRBD1|TRBJ2-1|many
TGTGCCAGCAGCTTTGCCGACAGGGATGAGCAGTTCTTC
CASSFADRDEQFF
>16|TRBV11-2|-|TRBJ2-4|-
TGTGCCAGCAGCCCCAGGTCCCCAGATTACAAAAACATTCAGTACTTC
CASSPRSPDYKNIQYF
>17|TRBV5-6|TRBD2|TRBJ2-1|many
TGTGCCAGCAGCTTGGTCGCGGGAGGGCCCAGTCACAATGAGCAGTTCTTC
CASSLVAGGPSHNEQFF
>13|TRBV2|-|TRBJ2-3|-
TGTGCCAGCAGCGCCGCCCCAGGGCAGACGCAGTATTTT
CASSAAPGQTQYF
>15|TRBV27|TRBD2|TRBJ2-1|once
TGTGCCAGCAGTTCGGGGACTAGATCTAGCAATGAGCAGTTCTTC
CASSSGTRSSNEQFF
>12|TRBV7-6|-|TRBJ2-7|few
TGTGCCAGCAGCCCCAACACCTACGAGCAGTACTTC
CASSPNTYEQYF
>16|TRBV5-1|TRBD2|TRBJ2-7|-
TGCGCCAGCAGCTCGCAGCTAGCGGGAGGACTGGACGAGCAGTACTTC
CASSSQLAGGLDEQYF
>13|TRBV18|-|TRBJ2-5|-
TGTGCCAGCTCACCACCGAAGGAAGAGACCCAGTACTTC
CASSPPKEETQYF
>15|TRBV5-1|TRBD1|TRBJ1-5|many
TGCGCCAGATATCCGGGACAGGGGTTGGGACAGCCCCAGCATTTT
CARYPGQGLGQPQHF
>15|TRBV19|-|TRBJ2-1|-
TGTGCCAGTAGTATCCAGAACAGCTTAAGTTCTGAGCAGTTCTTC
CASSIQNSLSSEQFF
>16|TRBV18|-|TRBJ2-7|once
TGTGCCAGCTCAGTGGACCTGGGGGGCCAGGTCCACGAGCAGTACTTC
CASSVDLGGQVHEQYF
>15|TRBV5-4|-|TRBJ2-7|once
TGTGCCAGCAGCTTGACCCGGGGCTCCTCCTACGAGCAGTACTTC
CASSLTRGSSYEQYF